Below are 19 T cell receptor beta chains sequenced from a single sample in a study of Ad26.COV2.S vaccination and SARS-CoV-2 variants. Treatment given: 15 to 20 received Ad26.COV2.S at low or high dose, single or two shots; about 5 received placebo; per-sample allocation not given. On day 63 after the first injection, vaccine and placebo recipients gave samples. The method was immunoSEQ multiplex PCR; TCRdb's version includes in-frame clones alone and lacks a portion of them. The data contain more than 300,000 clones, around nine tenths of them seen just once; the ten biggest clones take up approximately 12%. The source was peripheral blood, collected in a trial of Ad26.COV2.S vaccine versus placebo. These receptors were collected from a person aged 18 to 65 who received the Ad26.COV2.S COVID-19 vaccine or a placebo.

This clone was seen only a few times. The chain links TRBV10-1 to TRBJ2-7; TRBD1 might be the D (5 bases). CDR1 and CDR2 from the germline V gene are WNHNN and SYGVQD (reference sequence). Trimming took off 3 bases at V and 3 bases at J, with 12 bases between the two ends. This CDR3 has 14 amino acids. This CDR3 reads CASSDTGRDYEQYF. In DNA, the CDR3 is TGCGCCAGCAGTGATACGGGCAGGGACTACGAGCAGTACTTC.

V usage is TRBV4-3 and J usage is TRBJ2-2; D not certain. Trimming removed 1 base at V and 4 bases at J, with 10 bases between. Germline values: CDR1 LGHNA, CDR2 YSLEER. The length of the CDR3 is 15 residues. CDR3 region: CASSQGLALTGELFF. The CDR3 region has the DNA TGCGCCAGCAGCCAAGGGTTGGCTCTCACCGGGGAGCTGTTTTTT.

V gene TRBV7-2 combines with J gene TRBJ2-5, with a possible D match to TRBD2 (5 bases). This CDR3 is built from 13 residues. V was trimmed by 3 bases and J by 0 bases, leaving 5 bases between them. Per germline, CDR1 SGHTA and CDR2 FQGNSA. The CDR3: CASSFGNQETQYF. The CDR3 DNA reads as TGTGCCAGCAGCTTCGGGAACCAAGAGACCCAGTACTTC.

The CDR3 here is CASSPSRSYNSPLHF. The CDR3 DNA is TGTGCCAGTAGTCCGTCTCGCTCCTATAATTCACCCCTCCACTTT. The chain joins TRBV2 to TRBJ1-6; D call uncertain. Germline CDR1 is SNHLY and CDR2 is FYNNEI. This CDR3 has 15 residues. V lost 9 bases to trimming and J lost 0 bases, with 12 bases between them.

The rearrangement links TRBV5-4 to TRBJ2-1; 12 nucleotides align to TRBD2. Losses at the gene ends were 5 bases for V and 4 bases for J; bases not matched to a gene: 7. CDR3 size: 16 residues. CDR1 SGHNT and CDR2 YYREEE come from the germline V gene (reference sequence). The CDR3 nucleotides are TGTGCCAGCAGACCTCTAGCGGGAGGGTCATACAATGAGCAGTTCTTC. This encodes CASRPLAGGSYNEQFF. Full variable domain (remainder filled in from reference TRBV5-4 and TRBJ2-1): ETGVTQSPTHLIKTRGQQVTLRCSSQSGHNTVSWYQQALGQGPQFIFQYYREEENGRGNFPPRFSGLQFPNYSSELNVNALELDDSALYLCASRPLAGGSYNEQFFGPGTRLTVL.

This chain links TRBV5-6 with TRBJ2-7; D ambiguous. V was trimmed by 0 bases and J by 4 bases, leaving 8 bases between them. Germline lookup yields CDR1 SGHDT and CDR2 YYEEEE. This CDR3 comprises 13 residues. Here the CDR3 reads CASSLASGYEQYF. The DNA of the CDR3 is TGTGCCAGCAGCTTGGCCTCAGGTTACGAGCAGTACTTC.

This sequence joins TRBV6-1 and TRBJ2-3; D unclear. V was shortened by 0 bases and J by 11 bases, with 18 bases between the two germline ends. The germline V gene encodes CDR1 MNHNS and CDR2 SASEGT. The CDR3 contains 15 residues. In DNA, the CDR3 is TGTGCCAGCAGTGAAGCGCTTAACTGGATGACGCTGCAGTATTTT. Translating it yields CASSEALNWMTLQYF.

The V call is TRBV6-2 or TRBV6-3, the J call TRBJ1-5; D is uncertain. Germline CDR1 and CDR2: MNHEY and SVGEGT. The CDR3 loop spans 13 amino acids. Trimming removed 4 bases from V and 10 bases from J, with 14 bases in between. CDR3 nucleotides: TGTGCCAGCAGTTCTACGCGGGGTTATCCCCAGCATTTT. Its protein is CASSSTRGYPQHF.

This clone is a singleton in its sample. The rearrangement links TRBV2 to TRBJ2-5; D is ambiguous. V lost 8 bases and J 5 bases, leaving 15 bases between the germline ends. This CDR3 comprises 13 residues. CDR1 is SNHLY and CDR2 is FYNNEI in the germline V gene. The CDR3 DNA reads TGTGCCAGCTTAGCCGAGGTATCGGAGACCCAGTACTTC. Translated, it gives CASLAEVSETQYF. The whole variable domain, filled in from reference TRBV2 and TRBJ2-5, reads EPEVTQTPSHQVTQMGQEVILRCVPISNHLYFYWYRQILGQKVEFLVSFYNNEISEKSEIFDDQFSVERPDGSNFTLKIRSTKLEDSAMYFCASLAEVSETQYFGPGTRLLVL.

V and J are TRBV3-1 (or the pseudogene TRBV3-2) and TRBJ1-6; D remains unclear. The length of the CDR3 is 12 residues. Germline V gene lookup returns CDR1 LGHDT and CDR2 YNNKEL (reference sequence). Between the trimmed V and J ends, which lost 3 bases and 7 bases, there was a span of 4 bases. DNA of the CDR3: TGTGCCAGCAGCCAGAGCAATTCACCCCTCCACTTT. This gives the protein CASSQSNSPLHF.

The rearrangement links TRBV28 to TRBJ2-7, with no clear D. Germline values: CDR1 MDHEN, CDR2 SYDVKM. V lost 2 bases and J lost 4, with 9 bases in between. The CDR3 runs 13 residues. The CDR3 DNA reads as TGTGCCAGCAGTTTAAGTCCCGGGTACGAGCAGTACTTC. The encoded protein is CASSLSPGYEQYF.

The gene calls are TRBV4-3 and TRBJ1-1, with D perhaps matching TRBD1 (6 bases). V was trimmed by 3 bases and J by 4 bases, leaving 18 bases between them. The CDR3 covers 16 residues. Germline V gene sequence: CDR1 LGHNA, CDR2 YSLEER. In nucleotides, the CDR3 is TGCGCCAGCAGCCAGGGTACAACAGGGCAGGTCACTGAAGCTTTCTTT. Translated: CASSQGTTGQVTEAFF.

At least ten counts were recorded for this clone. V is TRBV9 and J is TRBJ2-7; 9 nucleotides align to TRBD2. CDR1 is SGDLS, CDR2 YYNGEE, per germline. The junction had 8 bases not matched to a gene; V was cut back by 3 bases and J by 7 bases. CDR3 size: 14 residues. CDR3 sequence (DNA): TGTGCCAGCAGCGAGTCGGGACTAGCAAGAGAGCAGTACTTC. Encoded protein: CASSESGLAREQYF.

The gene calls are TRBV3-1 (or the pseudogene TRBV3-2) and TRBJ2-7, with no clear D. Trimming cost V 0 bases and J 2 bases, with 8 bases left between them. Germline assignment: CDR1 LGHDT and CDR2 YNNKEL (reference sequence). The CDR3 loop spans 14 amino acids. In nucleotides, the CDR3 is TGTGCCAGCAGCCAAGATCTTTTAGCCTACGAGCAGTACTTC. Translated, it gives CASSQDLLAYEQYF.

The rearrangement joins TRBV28 to TRBJ2-7; perhaps TRBD1 as D (6 bases). The germline V and J ends were trimmed by 4 bases and 3 bases, with 7 bases remaining between them. The germline V gene has CDR1 MDHEN and CDR2 SYDVKM. The CDR3 runs to 12 residues. The CDR3 loop is CASSYRVYEQYF. The CDR3 bases are TGTGCCAGCAGTTACAGGGTCTACGAGCAGTACTTC.

The chain recombines TRBV4-1 with TRBJ2-7; D is ambiguous. Germline values: CDR1 MGHRA, CDR2 YSYEKL. The V gene lost 3 bases and the J gene lost 6 bases, with 21 bases spanning the gap. CDR3 size: 16 residues. The CDR3 reads CASSHPSKGTPAEQYF. CDR3 bases: TGCGCCAGCAGCCACCCCTCTAAGGGTACTCCCGCCGAGCAGTACTTC.

This chain links TRBV4-3 with TRBJ2-5; 8 nucleotides line up with TRBD1. CDR3 length equals 18 residues. In germline, CDR1 is LGHNA, CDR2 YSLEER. With V trimmed by 4 bases and J by 4 bases, 17 bases remained unmatched. CDR3 sequence reads: CASSPMGLRGQGRETQYF. CDR3 DNA: TGCGCCAGCAGCCCCATGGGTCTGCGAGGACAGGGCAGAGAGACCCAGTACTTC.

The rearrangement links TRBV10-3 to TRBJ1-2; D may be TRBD1 (5 bases). CDR1 ENHRY and CDR2 SYGVKD come from the germline V gene. The CDR3 sequence is 14 residues long. Trimming stripped 3 bases from V and 3 bases from J, with 11 bases between. The CDR3 region is CAISDKGLDYGYTF. The CDR3 coding sequence is TGTGCCATCAGTGATAAGGGGCTGGACTATGGCTACACCTTC.

The J gene is TRBJ2-7, the V gene TRBV13; unclear D gene. Trimming shortened V by 5 bases and J by 3 bases, and 11 bases separated the two germline ends. This CDR3 comprises 13 residues. Germline V gene lookup returns CDR1 PRHDT and CDR2 FYEKMQ (reference sequence). Here the CDR3 DNA reads TGTGCCAGCAGCGATACGGTTCACTACGAGCAGTACTTC. It codes for CASSDTVHYEQYF.